Shown below are 29 T cell receptor beta chains from a single sample sequenced in a study of T cell changes during pregnancy in multiple sclerosis. TCRdb's table, derived via immunoSEQ multiplex PCR, lists solely in-frame clones and lacks some. Counted here are more than 25,000 clones, about 90% occurring once; the ten biggest clones make up roughly 5.2%. Sample: peripheral blood, taken in the first trimester of pregnancy. These receptors were taken from a female donor in good health, enrolled as a control in a pregnancy study.

This clone was detected once. The chain has TRBV13 and TRBJ1-2, with no clear D. Germline V gene data show CDR1 as PRHDT and CDR2 as FYEKMQ (reference sequence). Trimming left V 2 bases short and J 3 bases short, with 10 bases between. The CDR3 covers 14 residues. The CDR3 loop reads CASSLRGSDYGYTF. The CDR3 nucleotides read TGTGCCAGCAGCTTACGGGGATCTGACTATGGCTACACCTTC. The full variable domain, its missing parts supplied by reference TRBV13 and TRBJ1-2, is AAGVIQSPRHLIKEKRETATLKCYPIPRHDTVYWYQQGPGQDPQFLISFYEKMQSDKGSIPDRFSAQQFSDYHSELNMSSLELGDSALYFCASSLRGSDYGYTFGSGTRLTVV.

This sequence joins TRBV10-3 and TRBJ2-7; D not certain. CDR3 length equals 13 residues. Between the trimmed V and J ends, which lost 8 bases and 2 bases, there was a span of 13 bases. CDR1 and CDR2 from the germline V gene are ENHRY and SYGVKD. CDR3: CAIGDLIPYEQYF. CDR3 nucleotides: TGTGCCATCGGAGACCTGATCCCCTACGAGCAGTACTTC.

The chain links TRBV4-3 to TRBJ1-1; 9 nucleotides line up with TRBD1. CDR3 length equals 14 residues. V lost 0 bases to trimming and J lost 9 bases; unmatched junction nucleotides: 5. The germline CDR1 and CDR2 sequences are LGHNA and YSLEER. The CDR3 spells CASSQDGTGFQAFF. Here the CDR3 DNA reads TGCGCCAGCAGCCAAGACGGGACAGGGTTCCAAGCTTTCTTT.

V usage is TRBV7-2 and J usage is TRBJ1-1; D possibly corresponds to TRBD1 (6 bases). Germline CDR1 and CDR2: SGHTA and FQGNSA. The CDR3 has 14 residues. Trimming removed 1 base at V and 1 base at J, with 7 bases between. The CDR3 is CASSLGQANTEAFF. CDR3 in DNA: TGTGCCAGCAGCTTAGGACAGGCGAACACTGAAGCTTTCTTT.

V usage is TRBV29-1 and J usage is TRBJ2-7, with 7 positions matching TRBD2. CDR1 and CDR2 from the germline V gene are SQVTM and ANQGSEA. The junction had 3 bases not matched to a gene; V was cut back by 3 bases and J by 4 bases. The CDR3 is 12 residues long. CDR3 sequence reads: CSVEAGDYEQYF. CDR3 in DNA: TGCAGCGTTGAGGCGGGGGATTACGAGCAGTACTTC.

V usage is TRBV19 and J usage is TRBJ1-2; D might be TRBD1 (5 bases). The germline V and J ends were trimmed by 1 base and 2 bases, with 11 bases remaining between them. Looked up from germline, CDR1 is LNHDA and CDR2 is SQIVND (reference sequence). This CDR3 spans 15 amino acids. The CDR3 is CASSIAARENYGYTF. The CDR3 coding sequence is TGTGCCAGTAGTATAGCGGCCAGGGAAAACTATGGCTACACCTTC.

This chain connects TRBV7-7 to TRBJ2-1; D is uncertain. V was clipped by 2 bases and J by 9 bases, with 11 bases between them. Germline loops: CDR1 SSHAT, CDR2 FNYEAQ (reference sequence). The CDR3 has 13 amino acids. The CDR3 sequence: CASSLTREREQFF. CDR3 sequence (DNA): TGTGCCAGCAGCTTAACTCGAGAGCGTGAGCAGTTCTTC.

This clone was observed once. V usage is TRBV7-9 and J usage is TRBJ1-5; 10 positions match TRBD1. The germline V gene has CDR1 SEHNR and CDR2 FQNEAQ (reference sequence). J gave up 5 bases and V 4 bases, and 11 bases lay outside the gene matches. The CDR3 extends over 17 amino acids. The CDR3 reads CASSSGTGVGYDQPQHF. CDR3 sequence (DNA): TGTGCCAGCAGCTCCGGGACAGGGGTAGGATATGATCAGCCCCAGCATTTT. The full variable domain, rest sourced from reference TRBV7-9 and TRBJ1-5, is DTGVSQNPRHKITKRGQNVTFRCDPISEHNRLYWYRQTLGQGPEFLTYFQNEAQLEKSRLLSDRFSAERPKGSFSTLEIQRTEQGDSAMYLCASSSGTGVGYDQPQHFGDGTRLSIL.

The chain couples TRBV18 to TRBJ2-1, with D tentatively TRBD1 (6 bases). V was pared by 6 bases and J by 0 bases, with 9 bases between. CDR3 length: 14 residues. Germline V gene sequence: CDR1 KGHSH, CDR2 LQKENI. The CDR3 loop reads CASSGTNSYNEQFF. The CDR3 nucleotides read TGTGCCAGCTCCGGGACAAACTCCTACAATGAGCAGTTCTTC.

This rearrangement joins TRBV4-2 to TRBJ2-1; possibly TRBD2 for D (5 bases). The CDR3 is 15 residues long. Germline loops: CDR1 LGHNA, CDR2 YNFKEQ. V lost 1 base and J 0 bases, leaving 7 bases between the germline ends. CDR3 region: CASSQVTNSYNEQFF. CDR3 in DNA: TGTGCCAGCAGCCAAGTGACTAACTCCTACAATGAGCAGTTCTTC.

The chain is built from TRBV7-2 and TRBJ1-5, with a weak D call TRBD1 (6 bases). Germline V gene lookup returns CDR1 SGHTA and CDR2 FQGNSA. The CDR3 is 13 amino acids. V was pared by 5 bases and J by 7 bases, with 12 bases between. The CDR3 bases are TGTGCCAGCAGCCTCAGGGGTTGGCAGCCCCAGCATTTT. Residues: CASSLRGWQPQHF.

This clone turned up a few times. The rearrangement uses TRBV6-4 and TRBJ2-1; TRBD2 agrees at 12 bases. V was clipped by 6 bases and J by 8 bases; unmatched bases: 8. The CDR3 has 15 amino acids. The germline CDR1 and CDR2 sequences are MRHNA and SNTAGT. The CDR3 DNA is TGTGCCAGCAGCCCGACTAGCGGGAGCGTCGATGAGCAGTTCTTC. This translates into CASSPTSGSVDEQFF.

The rearrangement uses TRBV6-5 and TRBJ2-1; 10 bases line up with TRBD2. V shed 2 bases, J shed 9 bases, and the junction held 4 bases outside the gene matches. Germline lookup yields CDR1 MNHEY and CDR2 SVGAGI. The CDR3 sequence is 14 residues long. The CDR3 region is CASSYLAGAGEQFF. CDR3 nucleotides: TGTGCCAGCAGTTACCTAGCGGGGGCTGGTGAGCAGTTCTTC.

Here the CDR3 reads CASSYSALGSSYEQYF. DNA for the CDR3: TGTGCCAGCAGTTACTCGGCCCTGGGGAGCTCCTACGAGCAGTACTTC. The V gene is TRBV6-5, the J gene TRBJ2-7; D might be TRBD2 (5 bases). V was shortened by 0 bases and J by 0 bases, with 12 bases between the two germline ends. The CDR3 is made up of 16 amino acids. CDR1 is MNHEY, CDR2 SVGAGI, per germline.

CDR3 DNA: TGTGCCAGCAGCTCTGTGAGGAGCTCCTACAATGAGCAGTTCTTC. This translates into CASSSVRSSYNEQFF. The gene calls are TRBV7-2 and TRBJ2-1; D uncertain. In germline, CDR1 is SGHTA, CDR2 FQGNSA. CDR3 length: 15 residues. V lost 4 bases and J 0 bases, leaving 10 bases between the germline ends. The variable domain in full, with the rest retrieved from reference TRBV7-2 and TRBJ2-1, is GAGVSQSPSNKVTEKGKDVELRCDPISGHTALYWYRQSLGQGLEFLIYFQGNSAPDKSGLPSDRFSAERTGGSVSTLTIQRTQQEDSAVYLCASSSVRSSYNEQFFGPGTRLTVL.

This clone was observed a single time. The genes are TRBV9 and TRBJ1-2; D gene unclear. Per the germline V gene, CDR1 is SGDLS and CDR2 is YYNGEE. The CDR3 length is 14 residues. V gave up 2 bases and J gave up 3 bases, with 11 bases separating them. Here the CDR3 reads CASSVAARDYGYTF. DNA for the CDR3: TGTGCCAGCAGCGTGGCAGCCCGGGACTATGGCTACACCTTC.

This chain links TRBV5-1 with TRBJ2-5; a possible D gene is TRBD2 (6 bases). CDR1 is SGHRS, CDR2 YFSETQ, per germline. The V and J ends lost 3 bases and 4 bases respectively, with 16 bases between them. This CDR3 spans 15 amino acids. The CDR3 reads CASSWVSLEGETQYF. The CDR3 DNA sequence: TGCGCCAGCAGCTGGGTATCACTGGAGGGAGAGACCCAGTACTTC.

The chain has TRBV4-2 and TRBJ1-4; TRBD1 agrees at 8 bases. Germline assignment: CDR1 LGHNA and CDR2 YNFKEQ. This CDR3 spans 16 amino acids. The trim removed 0 bases at V and 6 bases at J, leaving 6 bases unmatched. CDR3 residues: CASSQDPAGGYEKLFF. In nucleotides, the CDR3 is TGTGCCAGCAGCCAAGATCCCGCAGGGGGCTATGAAAAACTGTTTTTT.

The chain joins TRBV5-1 to TRBJ2-3; 7 nucleotides line up with TRBD1. CDR1 SGHRS and CDR2 YFSETQ come from the germline V gene. With 2 bases clipped from V and 7 bases from J, the junction kept 10 bases outside the gene matches. The CDR3 is 15 amino acids. CDR3: CASSFSGTVDNTQYF. In DNA form, the CDR3 reads TGCGCCAGCAGCTTTTCCGGGACAGTTGACAATACGCAGTATTTT.

This rearrangement joins TRBV6-5 to TRBJ1-4; 7 bases are shared with TRBD1. The CDR3 consists of 13 residues. The junction had 5 bases not matched to a gene; V was cut back by 6 bases and J by 7 bases. The germline V gene encodes CDR1 MNHEY and CDR2 SVGAGI. CDR3 bases: TGTGCCAGCAGGACGACAGGGATTGAAAAACTGTTTTTT. Translation gives CASRTTGIEKLFF.

The rearrangement links TRBV9 to TRBJ1-1; TRBD1 is a possible D gene (5 bases). From germline, CDR1 is SGDLS and CDR2 YYNGEE. Trimming cost V 2 bases and J 3 bases, with 14 bases left between them. The CDR3 totals 15 residues. CDR3 in amino acids: CASSVGGGAYTEAFF. The CDR3 DNA follows: TGTGCCAGCAGCGTCGGTGGCGGGGCCTACACTGAAGCTTTCTTT.

The chain carries TRBV2 and TRBJ1-4; possibly TRBD1 for D (6 bases). Germline V gene lookup returns CDR1 SNHLY and CDR2 FYNNEI. Trimming left V 2 bases short and J 11 bases short, with 21 bases between. This CDR3 region has 16 residues. The CDR3 reads CASSEIGGQGTRKLFF. CDR3 in DNA: TGTGCCAGCAGTGAAATAGGTGGGCAGGGGACGCGGAAACTGTTTTTT.

The V and J genes are TRBV6-6 and TRBJ2-3, with a tentative D call TRBD1 (6 bases). Germline V gives CDR1 MNHNY, CDR2 SVGAGI (reference sequence). The CDR3 length is 14 residues. Trimming cost V 5 bases and J 4 bases, with 13 bases left between them. This CDR3 is CASSRTQGPDTQYF. CDR3 coding DNA: TGTGCCAGCAGTCGCACGCAGGGGCCAGATACGCAGTATTTT.

This chain links TRBV10-3 with TRBJ2-7, with 7 bases identical to TRBD2. Looked up from germline, CDR1 is ENHRY and CDR2 is SYGVKD. Trimming at V came to 8 bases and at J to 1 base, leaving 2 bases not matched to a gene. This CDR3 contains 12 residues. CDR3 DNA sequence: TGTGCCATCGGGGACTATTCCTACGAGCAGTACTTC. Protein sequence: CAIGDYSYEQYF.

This rearrangement joins TRBV15 to TRBJ2-7; TRBD2 matches at 8 bases. The germline V gene encodes CDR1 LNHNV and CDR2 YYDKDF (reference sequence). This CDR3 spans 15 amino acids. Losses at the gene ends were 4 bases for V and 3 bases for J; bases not matched to a gene: 8. CDR3 region: CATSKEGLVGYEQYF. CDR3 DNA sequence: TGTGCCACCAGCAAGGAGGGACTAGTAGGCTACGAGCAGTACTTC. Based on the CDR3 plus reference TRBV15 and TRBJ2-7, the full variable domain is DAMVIQNPRYQVTQFGKPVTLSCSQTLNHNVMYWYQQKSSQAPKLLFHYYDKDFNNEADTPDNFQSRRPNTSFCFLDIRSPGLGDTAMYLCATSKEGLVGYEQYFGPGTRLTVT.

V usage is TRBV18 and J usage is TRBJ2-5, with TRBD1 identical over 9 bases. The germline gives CDR1 KGHSH, CDR2 LQKENI. V gave up 3 bases and J gave up 2 bases; unmatched junction bases: 4. The CDR3 is 15 residues long. The CDR3 spells CASSPGQGKQETQYF. CDR3 DNA sequence: TGTGCCAGCTCACCGGGACAGGGAAAACAAGAGACCCAGTACTTC.

This sequence joins TRBV28 and TRBJ1-5, with 8 bases matching TRBD1. The CDR3 has 16 residues. Germline assignment: CDR1 MDHEN and CDR2 SYDVKM. Germline trimming cut 5 bases from V and 0 bases from J; bases unmatched to any gene: 6. CDR3 coding DNA: TGTGCCAGCAGTCCTCGGACAGGGAATAGCAATCAGCCCCAGCATTTT. Residues: CASSPRTGNSNQPQHF.

This chain connects TRBV4-3 to TRBJ2-1; 10 bases align to TRBD1. The CDR3 totals 16 residues. J lost 3 bases, V lost 3 bases, and 5 bases had no gene match. Germline-derived CDR1 and CDR2 are LGHNA and YSLEER. CDR3 sequence reads: CASSQAGTGVYNEQFF. DNA for the CDR3: TGCGCCAGCAGCCAGGCCGGGACAGGGGTCTACAATGAGCAGTTCTTC.

The chain is built from TRBV5-5 and TRBJ2-7; 12 bases are shared with TRBD2. The CDR3 loop spans 17 amino acids. V was pared by 2 bases and J by 6 bases, with 12 bases of the junction left unmatched. Germline CDR1 reads SGHKS; CDR2 reads YYEKEE (reference sequence). This CDR3 reads CASSFWTSGIQGVEQYF. In DNA, the CDR3 is TGTGCCAGCAGCTTCTGGACTAGCGGGATCCAGGGCGTCGAGCAGTACTTC.